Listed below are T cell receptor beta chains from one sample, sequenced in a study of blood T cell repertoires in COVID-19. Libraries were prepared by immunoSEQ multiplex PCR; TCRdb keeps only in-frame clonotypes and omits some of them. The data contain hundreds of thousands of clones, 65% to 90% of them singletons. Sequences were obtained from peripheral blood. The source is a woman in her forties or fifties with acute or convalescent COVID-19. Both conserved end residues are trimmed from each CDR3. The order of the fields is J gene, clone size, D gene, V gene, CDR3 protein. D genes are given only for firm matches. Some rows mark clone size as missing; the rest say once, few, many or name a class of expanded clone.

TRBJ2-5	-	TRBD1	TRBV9	ASSFSPDREETQY
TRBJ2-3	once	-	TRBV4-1	ASSPQGPLSGDTQY
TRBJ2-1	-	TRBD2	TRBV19	ASSRGGNEQF
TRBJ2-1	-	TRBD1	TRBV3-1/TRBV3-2	ASSQPGTGGVNEQF
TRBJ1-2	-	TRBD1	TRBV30	AWSISGQGSYT
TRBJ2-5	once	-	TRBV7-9	ASSLSGSETQY
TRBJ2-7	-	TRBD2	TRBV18	ASSPKTSGSFEQY
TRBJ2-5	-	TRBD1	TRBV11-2	ASSLEGQVQETQY
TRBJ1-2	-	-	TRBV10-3	AISESAVRGYT
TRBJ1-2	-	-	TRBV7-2	ASSFPQGSGYT
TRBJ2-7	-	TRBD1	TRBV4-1	ASSQGQGAYEQY
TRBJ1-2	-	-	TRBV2	ASSEFGSQYGYT